This TCR beta chain was retrieved from a study of blood T cell repertoires in COVID-19. Study context: T cells, B-cell-depleted T cells, or PBMCs provided the cDNA or gDNA that served as material.

Per the study methods: Nucleated cell number was recorded as an estimate derived from reference gene primer amplification. Sequencing used immunoSEQ multiplex PCR; TCRdb keeps in-frame clones, though not all of them. The V and J calls and clone size are taken from that table; D and trimming were inferred from the DNA. The sample lists 99,000 or so clones, roughly 79% occurring once. Germline CDR1 and CDR2: KGHSH and LQKENI. This CDR3 spans 13 amino acids. V gave up 1 base and J gave up 2 bases, with 5 bases separating them. The clonotype was recovered from a man aged 80 or over with acute or convalescent COVID-19. The sequencing input was peripheral blood. J is TRBJ2-5 and V is TRBV18, with D maybe TRBD1 (5 bases). The CDR3 coding sequence is TGTGCCAGCTCACCACAGGGGCAAGAGACCCAGTACTTC. As protein: CASSPQGQETQYF.